This T cell receptor beta chain was sequenced for a study of blood T cell repertoires in COVID-19. Assay used: immunoSEQ multiplex PCR; TCRdb lists only in-frame clones, some missing. The sample carries 120,000 or so clones, 85% to 90% recorded once. The receptor's source is a human donor in a cohort sampled during active COVID-19. Sequencing used peripheral blood.

CDR3 DNA sequence: TGTGCCAGCAGCACCTGGAGTGAAGAGACCCAGTACTTC. Translating it yields CASSTWSEETQYF. This sequence joins TRBV6-5 and TRBJ2-5, with D unresolved. Germline CDR1 reads MNHEY; CDR2 reads SVGAGI. V lost 6 bases and J lost 3, with 11 bases in between. The CDR3 extends over 13 amino acids.